This T cell receptor (beta chain) was captured in a study of blood T cell repertoires in COVID-19 (dated by TCRdb to 2020 to 2021). At the level of the whole study: Samples from collaborators originated in the United States, Italy and Spain and spanned both the acute and convalescent phases of COVID-19. Sample metadata almost always included a de-identified subject ID, COVID-19 status, age in years and sex. The repertoires were made available in a free public database intended to serve as a resource for research on the immune response to SARS-CoV-2. The dataset comprised deeply sampled blood TCRbeta repertoires from subjects exposed to, actively infected with, or recovered from COVID-19. HLA class I and class II types, where available, came from metadata supplied by the sample provider rather than from assay-based typing. The samples were drawn from the first 160 participants of the ongoing ImmuneRACE study and from 1,254 subjects provided by 6 global collaborators. The material from the prospective study consisted of cDNA or gDNA derived from T cells, B-cell-depleted T cells, or PBMCs.

The immunoSEQ Assay, a bias-controlled multiplex PCR, was used to amplify TCRbeta CDR3 regions from genomic DNA. As for the authors' bioinformatics: Within the assay, amplification of reference gene primers was used to estimate how many nucleated cells each sample contained. To quantify the absolute abundance of each unique TCRbeta CDR3 rearrangement, sequence reads were collapsed and filtered. For each sample, productive Simpson clonality was calculated by taking the square root of Simpson's diversity index across productive rearrangements. TCRdb carries this immuneACCESS record with in-frame sequences only. Its versions omit some clonotypes, under half of them owing to an unresolved V gene in the studies checked, with the rest unexplained. For V, J and clone size, that table is used; D and trimming come from the DNA. Recorded for this sample are just over 150,000 clones; roughly 88% of them occurred a single time. The ten largest clones take up approximately 7% of the sample.

From the cysteine up to the phenylalanine, the CDR3 has a length of 15 residues. The only DNA kept is the CDR3, 45 bases in frame from the first base. CDR1 SGHNT and CDR2 YYREEE were looked up in the germline V gene (reference sequence). For this chain, trimming is 5 bases at the V end and 5 bases at the J end, and the number of junction bases without a gene match is 8. Participants in the prospective study were enrolled through a virtual design, were aged 18 to 89 years, and lived in under 25 United States geographic areas. To assign participants to cohorts, the prospective study relied on clinical history that participants themselves reported in a screening survey and a study questionnaire. ImmuneRACE Cohort 3 recovered participants were defined by two consecutive negative NP/OP PCR tests, healthcare professional clearance, or symptom resolution. Each participant in the prospective study had whole blood, serum and a nasopharyngeal or oropharyngeal swab collected by mobile phlebotomists. Additional blood draws and questionnaires over an approximately two-month period could optionally be provided by prospective study participants. Blood samples from the prospective study were shipped frozen or at room temperature prior to DNA extraction.

Study-wide conclusions, independent of this receptor: The quantity of clinical and demographic metadata differed by source and by participant and was supplied without curation.

To note about this clone: The clone's antigen remains unknown. Base quality data are lacking; no much larger clone is found one base away.

Sequenced input: PBMCs or T cells enriched from blood (not recorded which). Recombination linked TRBV5-4 to TRBJ1-1; TRBD1 lines up with 11 middle nucleotides. The TCR comes from a woman aged 45 to 65 who had recovered from COVID-19. CDR3 sequence: CASRKPGQGVTEAFF. The bases read TGTGCCAGCAGGAAACCGGGACAGGGGGTGACTGAAGCTTTCTTT.